Shown below are 27 T cell receptor beta chains from a single sample sequenced in a study of regulatory T cells in long-lasting Graves disease. The authors built TCR beta libraries using iRepertoire HTBI primers and Arm-PCR of CDR3 regions. TCRdb redid the calling of the multiplex PCR reads with MiXCR, one entry per CDR3 protein. The sample lists 350,000 to 450,000 distinct CDR3 sequences, approximately 15% occurring once. Noted time point: newly diagnosed GD, antithyroid drugs for less than 3 months. From RNA extracted from PBMCs, the TCR library was made. The same data also contributed to another study, on T cells in Graves' hyperthyroidism and ophthalmopathy.

The sample was peripheral blood mononuclear cells (PBMCs), taken at new diagnosis, from a patient treated with antithyroid drugs. The source of these receptors is a middle-aged woman with Graves disease.

The chain couples TRBV12-3 or TRBV12-4 to TRBJ2-2; TRBD2 agrees at 12 bases. With 4 bases clipped from V and 7 bases from J, the junction kept 10 bases outside the gene matches. This CDR3 has 17 residues. The CDR3 sequence: CASSWGETSGSDGELFF. CDR3 DNA: TGTGCCAGCAGTTGGGGGGAGACTAGCGGGAGTGACGGGGAGCTGTTTTTT.

This clonotype was found many times. The rearrangement uses TRBV11-2 and TRBJ2-2; 8 bases fit TRBD2. Per the germline V gene, CDR1 is SGHAT and CDR2 is FQNNGV. With V trimmed by 5 bases and J by 6 bases, 11 bases remained unmatched. This CDR3 has 16 amino acids. CDR3 loop: CASSPRTSLEPGELFF. The CDR3 DNA follows: TGTGCCAGCAGCCCCCGGACTAGCTTGGAGCCCGGGGAGCTGTTTTTT.

This clonotype was counted only a few times. One end of the junction is discordant with germline, which a read error may explain. The chain is built from TRBV24-1 and TRBJ2-5, with 9 positions matching TRBD2. Germline CDR1 is KGHDR and CDR2 is SFDVKD. The length of the CDR3 is 13 residues. CDR3: CTTSVAGEETQYF. CDR3 DNA: TGTACCACCAGTGTAGCGGGAGAAGAGACCCAGTACTTC.

Regarding this clonotype: A single base separates this from a much larger clone, so it may be a read error. V and J are TRBV9 and TRBJ2-1; 14 bases align to TRBD2. The CDR3 loop spans 16 amino acids. Germline V CDR1 and CDR2: SGDLS, YYNGEE. The CDR3, as DNA: TGTGCCAGCAGCACAAAGACTAGCGGGAGGGCCAATGAGCGGTTCTTC. Protein sequence: CASSTKTSGRANERFF.

Ten or more counts support this clonotype. The chain uses TRBV9 and TRBJ1-1; no definite D call. The germline gives CDR1 SGDLS, CDR2 YYNGEE. This CDR3 spans 13 amino acids. V lost 0 bases and J lost 1, with 4 bases in between. The CDR3 spells CASSVAGNTEAFF. CDR3 DNA sequence: TGTGCCAGCAGCGTAGCGGGGAACACTGAAGCTTTCTTT.

As regards this clonotype: At one end, the junction sequence differs from germline, possibly due to a read error. The rearrangement links TRBV3-1 to TRBJ2-7, with D maybe TRBD2 (6 bases). This CDR3 has 15 residues. Germline assignment: CDR1 LGHDT and CDR2 YNNKEL (reference sequence). CDR3 sequence (DNA): TGTGCCAGCAGCCCCAAGCTGGAGGGCCCCTATGAGCAGTACTTC. Translated, it gives CASSPKLEGPYEQYF.

This clonotype was seen at least ten times. This chain's CDR3 is CASSLSSQGRNEQFF. In nucleotides, the CDR3 is TGTGCCAGCAGTTTATCGTCACAGGGGCGCAATGAGCAGTTCTTC. J is TRBJ2-1 and V is TRBV28, with TRBD1 matching over 7 bases. The CDR3 is 15 amino acids. Germline CDR1 is MDHEN and CDR2 is SYDVKM. V gave up 1 base and J gave up 6 bases; unmatched junction bases: 6.

The chain recombines TRBV18 with TRBJ2-7, with TRBD1 matching 9 bases. Trimming cost V 2 bases and J 7 bases; bases outside gene matches: 9. Germline CDR1 and CDR2: KGHSH and LQKENI. The length of the CDR3 is 15 residues. CDR3 nucleotide sequence: TGTGCCAGCTCACCATCCGGGACAGGGTTTGAGGAGCAGTACTTC. Its protein product is CASSPSGTGFEEQYF.

The CDR3 is CSATVQREVAEQYF. DNA of the CDR3: TGCAGTGCTACTGTCCAGCGGGAGGTGGCCGAGCAGTACTTC. This chain connects TRBV20-1 to TRBJ2-7; TRBD2 matches 9 bases. Germline CDR1 reads DFQATT; CDR2 reads SNEGSKA (reference sequence). V shed 4 bases, J shed 6 bases, and the junction held 10 bases outside the gene matches. The CDR3 loop spans 14 amino acids.

This clonotype has a handful of counts. The V gene is TRBV4-3, the J gene TRBJ2-5; D gene unclear. Per germline, CDR1 LGHNA and CDR2 YSLEER. Between the trimmed V and J ends, which lost 0 bases and 4 bases, there was a span of 6 bases. The CDR3 length is 13 residues. The CDR3, as DNA: TGCGCCAGCAGCCAAGAGGTTCCAGAGACCCAGTACTTC. Its protein product is CASSQEVPETQYF.

The chain has TRBV5-4 and TRBJ2-7; D possibly corresponds to TRBD1 (6 bases). The CDR3 is 15 residues long. V gave up 4 bases and J gave up 5 bases, with 19 bases separating them. Germline-derived CDR1 and CDR2 are SGHNT and YYREEE (reference sequence). The DNA of the CDR3 is TGTGCCAGCAGCCCGGCTTTGGCAGGGGTCGACGAGCAGTACTTC. Its protein product is CASSPALAGVDEQYF.

This clonotype was seen ten or more times. The chain uses TRBV11-3 and TRBJ1-4, with 7 positions matching TRBD1. The trim removed 5 bases at V and 2 bases at J, leaving 5 bases unmatched. This CDR3 region has 15 residues. Germline CDR1 SGHNT, CDR2 YENEEA. The CDR3 DNA is TGTGCCAGCAGCGACAGGGACAATACTAATGAAAAACTGTTTTTT. Translated, it gives CASSDRDNTNEKLFF.

A few counts support this clonotype. Written as DNA, the CDR3 is TGTGCCAGCTCACCTTATTTCTCGGGAGCCGGGGAGCTGTTTTTT. This translates into CASSPYFSGAGELFF. This chain links TRBV18 with TRBJ2-2; weak D call: TRBD2 (6 bases). The germline V and J ends were trimmed by 3 bases and 6 bases, with 14 bases remaining between them. CDR3 length: 15 residues. Germline V gene sequence: CDR1 KGHSH, CDR2 LQKENI.

J is TRBJ2-3 and V is TRBV6-1; the D is unclear. Germline V CDR1 and CDR2: MNHNS, SASEGT. The CDR3 contains 14 residues. Trimming took off 3 bases at V and 3 bases at J, with 10 bases between the two ends. In nucleotides, the CDR3 is TGTGCCAGCAGTGAGACGACAATAACAGATACGCAGTATTTT. It specifies CASSETTITDTQYF.

This clonotype was detected only a few times. The chain combines TRBV28 with TRBJ2-7; perhaps D is TRBD1 or TRBD2 (5 bases each). The V end was cut by 5 bases, the J end by 0 bases, with 17 bases between. CDR1 and CDR2 from the germline V gene are MDHEN and SYDVKM. The CDR3 covers 16 residues. The CDR3 loop reads CASSLTRDGSSYEQYF. The CDR3 nucleotides read TGTGCCAGCAGTCTGACCCGGGACGGTAGCTCCTACGAGCAGTACTTC.

The rearrangement uses TRBV5-4 and TRBJ2-2; 7 bases are shared with TRBD2. The CDR3 is 15 amino acids. The ends lost 2 bases at V and 6 bases at J; junction bases unmatched: 7. Germline V gene sequence: CDR1 SGHNT, CDR2 YYREEE (reference sequence). CDR3 coding DNA: TGTGCCAGCAGCTTTAGCGAGGCGGGGGCCGGGGAGCTGTTTTTT. This translates into CASSFSEAGAGELFF. The whole variable domain, remainder taken from reference TRBV5-4 and TRBJ2-2, is ETGVTQSPTHLIKTRGQQVTLRCSSQSGHNTVSWYQQALGQGPQFIFQYYREEENGRGNFPPRFSGLQFPNYSSELNVNALELDDSALYLCASSFSEAGAGELFFGEGSRLTVL.

There are many counts of this clonotype. This chain links TRBV11-2 with TRBJ2-7, with D uncertain. This CDR3 spans 14 amino acids. V was cut by 5 bases and J by 0 bases, with 11 bases left in between. Germline CDR1 is SGHAT and CDR2 is FQNNGV. The CDR3 DNA reads TGTGCCAGCAGCCCAGAGTGGAGCTCCTACGAGCAGTACTTC. It yields the protein CASSPEWSSYEQYF. The full variable domain, rest sourced from reference TRBV11-2 and TRBJ2-7, is EAGVAQSPRYKIIEKRQSVAFWCNPISGHATLYWYQQILGQGPKLLIQFQNNGVVDDSQLPKDRFSAERLKGVDSTLKIQPAKLEDSAVYLCASSPEWSSYEQYFGPGTRLTVT.

The chain recombines TRBV7-6 with TRBJ2-1; D is ambiguous. Per germline, CDR1 SGHVS and CDR2 FNYEAQ. V was trimmed by 2 bases and J by 1 base, leaving 12 bases between them. The CDR3 sequence is 16 residues long. The CDR3 coding sequence is TGTGCCAGCAGCTTAAGGGTCGACGTTTCCTACAATGAGCAGTTCTTC. Translating it yields CASSLRVDVSYNEQFF.

This clonotype was counted a few times. The V and J genes are TRBV20-1 and TRBJ2-7, with D hard to call. The germline V gene has CDR1 DFQATT and CDR2 SNEGSKA (reference sequence). This CDR3 is built from 14 residues. V was clipped by 1 base and J by 5 bases, with 15 bases between them. The CDR3 DNA reads TGCAGTGCTAGAGGCCCGTGGCAGCTCCACGAGCAGTACTTC. Encoded protein: CSARGPWQLHEQYF.

This chain joins TRBV19 and TRBJ1-5; tentative D call: TRBD1 (6 bases). The CDR3 is 16 residues long. In germline, CDR1 is LNHDA, CDR2 SQIVND (reference sequence). Trimming removed 6 bases from V and 0 bases from J, with 15 bases in between. DNA of the CDR3: TGTGCCAGTAGACCGACAGGAACTTATAGCAATCAGCCCCAGCATTTT. Translated, it gives CASRPTGTYSNQPQHF.

This clonotype was counted many times. This chain uses TRBV28 with TRBJ2-1, with 8 bases that match TRBD1. The germline gives CDR1 MDHEN, CDR2 SYDVKM. V trimming: 7 bases; J trimming: 9 bases; junction bases outside the gene matches: 14. The CDR3 is 15 amino acids. In DNA, the CDR3 is TGTGCCAGCACCATTCCCGGACAGGGCTATGTTGAGCAGTTCTTC. It translates to CASTIPGQGYVEQFF.

This clonotype came up many times. The chain has TRBV28 and TRBJ1-1; unclear D gene. The CDR3 sequence is 13 residues long. V was pared by 2 bases and J by 5 bases, with 9 bases between. CDR1 and CDR2 from the germline V gene are MDHEN and SYDVKM. The CDR3 DNA sequence: TGTGCCAGCAGTTTAGGGAAGAGGACTGAAGCTTTCTTT. Protein product: CASSLGKRTEAFF.

This rearrangement joins TRBV5-1 to TRBJ2-1; D call uncertain. V was shortened by 0 bases and J by 2 bases, with 9 bases between the two germline ends. The V gene's germline CDR1 is SGHRS and CDR2 YFSETQ. The CDR3 has 15 amino acids. The CDR3 DNA is TGCGCCAGCAGCTTGGCCAAAGGAACCTACAATGAGCAGTTCTTC. Translating it yields CASSLAKGTYNEQFF.

The table lists this clonotype with many counts. J is TRBJ1-1 and V is TRBV6-1; D perhaps matches TRBD1 (5 bases). This CDR3 has 16 amino acids. V lost 0 bases, J lost 2 bases, and 13 bases lay in between. Germline assignment: CDR1 MNHNS and CDR2 SASEGT. CDR3 region: CASSEALPDKNTEAFF. CDR3 bases: TGTGCCAGCAGTGAAGCGCTTCCGGACAAAAACACTGAAGCTTTCTTT.

This clonotype was counted many times. This chain connects TRBV10-2 to TRBJ2-3; perhaps TRBD2 as D (5 bases). Deletions cut 0 bases from V and 2 bases from J, with 9 bases between. Germline lookup yields CDR1 WSHSY and CDR2 SAAADI. This CDR3 spans 15 amino acids. As DNA, the CDR3 is TGCGCCAGCAGTGAGTCTAAGCGGTACACAGATACGCAGTATTTT. Amino acids: CASSESKRYTDTQYF.

The V call is TRBV19, the J call TRBJ1-5, with 7 bases that match TRBD1. This CDR3 spans 17 amino acids. In germline, CDR1 is LNHDA, CDR2 SQIVND (reference sequence). Unmatched junction bases numbered 14, after V lost 5 bases and J lost 4 bases. CDR3: CASSGAGGSRGNQPQHF. CDR3 nucleotide sequence: TGTGCCAGTAGTGGGGCAGGGGGGTCTCGGGGAAATCAGCCCCAGCATTTT. The whole variable domain, filled in from reference TRBV19 and TRBJ1-5, reads DGGITQSPKYLFRKEGQNVTLSCEQNLNHDAMYWYRQDPGQGLRLIYYSQIVNDFQKGDIAEGYSVSREKKESFPLTVTSAQKNPTAFYLCASSGAGGSRGNQPQHFGDGTRLSIL.

The J gene is TRBJ2-1, the V gene TRBV27; the D gene is possibly TRBD1 (6 bases). The CDR3 contains 16 residues. V lost 2 bases and J lost 6, with 17 bases in between. Germline assignment: CDR1 MNHEY and CDR2 SMNVEV (reference sequence). The DNA of the CDR3 is TGTGCCAGCAGTTTAAACAGGGCGGACATCGGCAATGAGCAGTTCTTC. Its protein product is CASSLNRADIGNEQFF.